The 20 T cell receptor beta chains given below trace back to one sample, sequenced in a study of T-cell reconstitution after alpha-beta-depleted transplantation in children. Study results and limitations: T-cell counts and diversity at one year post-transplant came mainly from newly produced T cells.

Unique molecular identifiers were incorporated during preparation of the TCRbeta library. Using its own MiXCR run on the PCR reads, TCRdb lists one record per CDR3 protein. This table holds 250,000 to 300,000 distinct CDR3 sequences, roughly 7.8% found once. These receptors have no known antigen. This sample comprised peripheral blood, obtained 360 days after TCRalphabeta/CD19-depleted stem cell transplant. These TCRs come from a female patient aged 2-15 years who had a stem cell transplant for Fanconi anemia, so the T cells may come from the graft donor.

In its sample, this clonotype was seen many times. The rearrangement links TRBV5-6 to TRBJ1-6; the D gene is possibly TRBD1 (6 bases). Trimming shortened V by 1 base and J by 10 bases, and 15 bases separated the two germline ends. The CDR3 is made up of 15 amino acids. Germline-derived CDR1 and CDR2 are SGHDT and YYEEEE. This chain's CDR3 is CASSLTPTGTSPLHF. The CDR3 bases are TGTGCCAGCAGCTTGACCCCTACAGGGACCTCACCCCTCCACTTT.

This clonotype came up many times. CDR3 sequence (DNA): TGCAGTGCTAGAGACCCCTTCGGCGGCCAACTCTCAGATACGCAGTATTTT. This gives the protein CSARDPFGGQLSDTQYF. The chain couples TRBV20-1 to TRBJ2-3; D is uncertain. The CDR3 totals 17 residues. The germline V gene has CDR1 DFQATT and CDR2 SNEGSKA (reference sequence). V lost 0 bases to trimming and J lost 4 bases, with 20 bases between them.

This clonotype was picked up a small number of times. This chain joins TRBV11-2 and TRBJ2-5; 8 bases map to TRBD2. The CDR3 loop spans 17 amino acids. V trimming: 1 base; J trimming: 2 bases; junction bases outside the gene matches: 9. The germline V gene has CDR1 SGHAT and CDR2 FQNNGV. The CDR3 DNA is TGTGCCAGCAGCTTAGGTGTCCGAGCGGGAGATCAAGAGACCCAGTACTTC. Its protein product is CASSLGVRAGDQETQYF.

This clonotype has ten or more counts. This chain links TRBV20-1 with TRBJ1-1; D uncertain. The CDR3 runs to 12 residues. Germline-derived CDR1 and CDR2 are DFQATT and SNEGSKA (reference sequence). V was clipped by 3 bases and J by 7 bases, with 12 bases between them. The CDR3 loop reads CSARKGSGEAFF. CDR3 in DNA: TGCAGTGCTAGGAAGGGTTCGGGTGAAGCTTTCTTT.

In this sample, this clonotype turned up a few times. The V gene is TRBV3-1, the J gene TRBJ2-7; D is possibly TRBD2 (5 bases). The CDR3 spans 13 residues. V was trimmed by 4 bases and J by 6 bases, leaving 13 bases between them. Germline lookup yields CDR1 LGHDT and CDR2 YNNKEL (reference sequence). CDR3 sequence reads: CASSPKGGSEQYF. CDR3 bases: TGTGCCAGCAGCCCCAAGGGCGGGTCCGAGCAGTACTTC.

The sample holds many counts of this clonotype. CDR3 loop: CASSQVVGRGRYF. For the CDR3, the DNA is TGTGCCAGCAGCCAAGTGGTTGGGCGGGGGAGGTATTTT. The genes are TRBV3-1 and TRBJ2-3; 7 nucleotides match TRBD2. CDR1 and CDR2 (germline): LGHDT, YNNKEL (reference sequence). The CDR3 sequence is 13 residues long. Trimming took 1 base from V and 14 from J; bases not matched to a gene: 9.

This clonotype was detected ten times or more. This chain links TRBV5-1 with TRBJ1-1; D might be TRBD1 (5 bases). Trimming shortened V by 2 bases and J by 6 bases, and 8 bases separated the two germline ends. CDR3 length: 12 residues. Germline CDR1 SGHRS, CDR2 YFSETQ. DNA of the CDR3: TGCGCCAGCAGCTTCGGGGGGGCTGAAGCTTTCTTT. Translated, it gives CASSFGGAEAFF.

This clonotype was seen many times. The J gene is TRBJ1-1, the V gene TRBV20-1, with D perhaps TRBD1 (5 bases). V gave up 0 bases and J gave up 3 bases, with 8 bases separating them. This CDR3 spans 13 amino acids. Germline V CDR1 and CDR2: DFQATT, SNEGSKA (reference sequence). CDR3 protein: CSAREDSYTEAFF. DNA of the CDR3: TGCAGTGCTAGAGAAGACAGCTACACTGAAGCTTTCTTT.

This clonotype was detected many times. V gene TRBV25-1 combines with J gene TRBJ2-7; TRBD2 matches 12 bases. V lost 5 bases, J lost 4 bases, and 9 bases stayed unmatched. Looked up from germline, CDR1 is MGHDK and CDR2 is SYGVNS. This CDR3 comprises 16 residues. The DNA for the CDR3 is TGTGCCAGCAGTAAGCTAGCGGGAGGGCCCGGTTACGAGCAGTACTTC. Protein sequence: CASSKLAGGPGYEQYF.

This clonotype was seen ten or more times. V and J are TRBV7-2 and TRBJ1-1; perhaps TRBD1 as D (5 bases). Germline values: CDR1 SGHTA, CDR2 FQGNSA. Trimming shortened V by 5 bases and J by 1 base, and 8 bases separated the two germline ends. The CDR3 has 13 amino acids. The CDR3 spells CASSPGRNTEAFF. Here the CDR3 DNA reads TGTGCCAGCAGCCCAGGGAGGAACACTGAAGCTTTCTTT.

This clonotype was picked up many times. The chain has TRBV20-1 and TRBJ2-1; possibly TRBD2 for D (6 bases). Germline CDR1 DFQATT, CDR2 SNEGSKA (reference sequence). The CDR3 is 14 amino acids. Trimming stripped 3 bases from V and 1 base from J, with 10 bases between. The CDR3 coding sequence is TGCAGTGCTAGGGGGGACTCTTCCTACAATGAGCAGTTCTTC. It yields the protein CSARGDSSYNEQFF.

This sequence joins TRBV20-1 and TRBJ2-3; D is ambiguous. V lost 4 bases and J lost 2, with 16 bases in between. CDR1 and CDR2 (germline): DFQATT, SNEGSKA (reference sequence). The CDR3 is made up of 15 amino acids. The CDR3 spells CSAIYYRSNTDTQYF. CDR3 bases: TGCAGTGCTATCTACTACCGGTCAAACACAGATACGCAGTATTTT.

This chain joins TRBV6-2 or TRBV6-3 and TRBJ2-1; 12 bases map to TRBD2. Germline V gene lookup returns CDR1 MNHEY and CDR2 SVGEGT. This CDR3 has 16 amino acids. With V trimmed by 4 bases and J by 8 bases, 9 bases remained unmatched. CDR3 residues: CASSSILAGGPYEQFF. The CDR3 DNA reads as TGTGCCAGCAGTTCCATTCTAGCGGGGGGGCCGTATGAGCAGTTCTTC.

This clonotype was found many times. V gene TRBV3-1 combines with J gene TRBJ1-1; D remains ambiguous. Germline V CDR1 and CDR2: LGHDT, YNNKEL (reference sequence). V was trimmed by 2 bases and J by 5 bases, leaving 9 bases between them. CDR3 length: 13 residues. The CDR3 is CASSQSQKTEAFF. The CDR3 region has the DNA TGTGCCAGCAGCCAATCCCAAAAGACTGAAGCTTTCTTT.

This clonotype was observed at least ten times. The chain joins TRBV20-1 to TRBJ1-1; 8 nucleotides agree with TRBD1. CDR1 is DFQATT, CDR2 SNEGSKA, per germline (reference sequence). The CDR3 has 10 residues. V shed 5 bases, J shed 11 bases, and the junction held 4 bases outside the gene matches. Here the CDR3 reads CSADRDRAFF. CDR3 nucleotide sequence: TGCAGTGCTGATCGGGACAGGGCTTTCTTT.

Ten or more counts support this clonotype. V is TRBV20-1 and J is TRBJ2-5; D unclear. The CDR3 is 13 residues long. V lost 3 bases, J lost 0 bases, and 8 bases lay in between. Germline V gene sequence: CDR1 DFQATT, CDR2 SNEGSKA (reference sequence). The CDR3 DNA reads TGCAGTGCTAGCTCGGCGTACCAAGAGACCCAGTACTTC. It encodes CSASSAYQETQYF.

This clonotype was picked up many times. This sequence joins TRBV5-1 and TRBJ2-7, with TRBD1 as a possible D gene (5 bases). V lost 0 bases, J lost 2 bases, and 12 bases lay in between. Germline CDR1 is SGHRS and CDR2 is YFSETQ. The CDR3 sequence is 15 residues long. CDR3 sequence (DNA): TGCGCCAGCAGCTTGGGGGGCCTATCCCCCTACGAGCAGTACTTC. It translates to CASSLGGLSPYEQYF.

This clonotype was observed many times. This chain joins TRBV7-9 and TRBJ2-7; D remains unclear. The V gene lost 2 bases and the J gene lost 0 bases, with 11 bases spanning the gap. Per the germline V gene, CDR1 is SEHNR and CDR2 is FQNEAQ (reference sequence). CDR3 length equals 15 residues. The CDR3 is CASSLRAKLSYEQYF. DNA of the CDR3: TGTGCCAGCAGCTTACGGGCGAAGCTCTCCTACGAGCAGTACTTC.

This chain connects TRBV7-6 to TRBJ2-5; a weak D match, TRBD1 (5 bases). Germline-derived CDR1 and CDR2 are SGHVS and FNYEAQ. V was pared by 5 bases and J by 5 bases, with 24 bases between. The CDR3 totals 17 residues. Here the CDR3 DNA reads TGTGCCAGCAGCCCGTCTAGACAGTGGGGTGTGATGGAGACCCAGTACTTC. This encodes CASSPSRQWGVMETQYF.

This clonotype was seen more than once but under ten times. The CDR3 is CAIRRGGGTDTQYF. The CDR3 DNA sequence: TGTGCCATCAGGCGGGGGGGCGGCACAGATACGCAGTATTTT. This sequence joins TRBV10-3 and TRBJ2-3; 9 bases map to TRBD2. This CDR3 comprises 14 residues. CDR1 is ENHRY and CDR2 is SYGVKD in the germline V gene. The V segment lost 6 bases and the J segment 1 base; nucleotides outside the gene matches: 2.